The 23 T cell receptor beta chains below all came from one sample that was sequenced in a study of blood T cell repertoires in COVID-19. Sequencing used immunoSEQ multiplex PCR; TCRdb keeps in-frame clones, though not all of them. This sample has some 500,000 clones, with 88% found just once. The sequenced sample consisted of PBMCs or T cells enriched from blood (not recorded which). The source of these receptors is a woman aged 40 to 50 who had recovered from COVID-19.

The V and J genes are TRBV3-1 (or the pseudogene TRBV3-2) and TRBJ1-2; tentatively, D is TRBD1 (5 bases). V was clipped by 0 bases and J by 5 bases, with 16 bases between them. From germline, CDR1 is LGHDT and CDR2 YNNKEL (reference sequence). The CDR3 runs 16 residues. The CDR3 coding sequence is TGTGCCAGCAGCCAAGATGCGGCAGGGCAGTGGTATGGCTACACCTTC. This sequence encodes CASSQDAAGQWYGYTF.

V usage is TRBV2 and J usage is TRBJ1-1; 9 positions agree with TRBD1. This CDR3 is built from 16 residues. The V segment lost 7 bases and the J segment 1 base; nucleotides outside the gene matches: 10. Germline V lookup: CDR1 SNHLY, CDR2 FYNNEI. The DNA for the CDR3 is TGTGCCAGCATCCCGGACAGGGGAGGAGGGAACACTGAAGCTTTCTTT. This gives the protein CASIPDRGGGNTEAFF.

V usage is TRBV27 and J usage is TRBJ2-2; 9 positions match TRBD1. The germline V gene has CDR1 MNHEY and CDR2 SMNVEV (reference sequence). Trimming at V came to 4 bases and at J to 4 bases, leaving 4 bases not matched to a gene. CDR3 length: 15 residues. The CDR3 reads CASSSRTGVTGELFF. CDR3 bases: TGTGCCAGCAGTTCCCGGACAGGGGTCACCGGGGAGCTGTTTTTT.

Points on this clone: The sample contains more than one DNA sequence encoding this CDR3. The chain joins TRBV19 to TRBJ2-2; D is perhaps TRBD1 (5 bases). There are 14 residues in the CDR3. Deletions cut 5 bases from V and 1 base from J, with 8 bases between. CDR1 and CDR2 (germline): LNHDA, SQIVND (reference sequence). CDR3 sequence (DNA): TGTGCCAGTAGTCAAACAGGGAACACCGGGGAGCTGTTTTTT. Amino acids: CASSQTGNTGELFF.

This clone was seen a single time. The rearrangement links TRBV2 to TRBJ2-7; 9 bases align to TRBD2. Germline assignment: CDR1 SNHLY and CDR2 FYNNEI. Trimming cost V 7 bases and J 3 bases; bases outside gene matches: 7. This CDR3 is built from 14 residues. In nucleotides, the CDR3 is TGTGCCAGCATAGCGGGAGAAGTACGCTACGAGCAGTACTTC. This translates into CASIAGEVRYEQYF.

The chain uses TRBV2 and TRBJ1-4; TRBD1 is a possible D gene (5 bases). The CDR3 loop spans 16 amino acids. V lost 5 bases and J 4 bases, leaving 17 bases between the germline ends. Germline V gene lookup returns CDR1 SNHLY and CDR2 FYNNEI. The CDR3 is CASSSGDGGNNEKLFF. CDR3 coding DNA: TGTGCCAGCAGTTCTGGGGACGGAGGGAATAATGAAAAACTGTTTTTT.

This sequence joins TRBV9 and TRBJ2-7; unclear D gene. V was pared by 4 bases and J by 11 bases, with 13 bases between. The CDR3 is made up of 11 amino acids. Germline CDR1 SGDLS, CDR2 YYNGEE. The CDR3 loop reads CASSQDSIKYF. As DNA, the CDR3 is TGTGCCAGCAGCCAAGACTCAATAAAGTACTTC. Using reference TRBV9 and TRBJ2-7 for the parts outside the CDR3, the full variable domain is DSGVTQTPKHLITATGQRVTLRCSPRSGDLSVYWYQQSLDQGLQFLIQYYNGEERAKGNILERFSAQQFPDLHSELNLSSLELGDSALYFCASSQDSIKYFGPGTRLTVT.

The CDR3 nucleotides are TGTGCCAGCAGCCCAGGGCTTTTGGAAGGTGAAGCTTTCTTT. Translating it yields CASSPGLLEGEAFF. This chain joins TRBV7-8 and TRBJ1-1, with D maybe TRBD1 (5 bases). The ends were cut back, 5 bases at V and 7 bases at J, with 17 bases in the middle. This CDR3 spans 14 amino acids. CDR1 is SGHVS and CDR2 is FQNEAQ in the germline V gene. The whole variable domain, filled in from reference TRBV7-8 and TRBJ1-1, reads GAGVSQSPRYKVAKRGQDVALRCDPISGHVSLFWYQQALGQGPEFLTYFQNEAQLDKSGLPSDRFFAERPEGSVSTLKIQRTQQEDSAVYLCASSPGLLEGEAFFGQGTRLTVV.

The chain employs TRBV18 and TRBJ2-7; no clear D. Germline V gives CDR1 KGHSH, CDR2 LQKENI. With 3 bases removed from V and 2 bases from J, the gap between germline ends came to 11 bases. The CDR3 runs to 14 residues. CDR3 loop: CASSPDQVAYEQYF. The DNA of the CDR3 is TGTGCCAGCTCACCTGATCAGGTAGCCTACGAGCAGTACTTC. The full variable domain, completed using reference TRBV18 and TRBJ2-7, is NAGVMQNPRHLVRRRGQEARLRCSPMKGHSHVYWYRQLPEEGLKFMVYLQKENIIDESGMPKERFSAEFPKEGPSILRIQQVVRGDSAAYFCASSPDQVAYEQYFGPGTRLTVT.

This clone was counted a few times. The CDR3 spells CASSTRTGAINYGYTF. The CDR3 coding sequence is TGTGCCAGTAGTACCCGGACAGGGGCGATTAACTATGGCTACACCTTC. V gene TRBV19 combines with J gene TRBJ1-2, with 9 bases fitting TRBD1. The CDR3 has 16 amino acids. Germline V lookup: CDR1 LNHDA, CDR2 SQIVND (reference sequence). The junction had 7 bases not matched to a gene; V was cut back by 4 bases and J by 1 base. The full variable domain, in which reference TRBV19 and TRBJ1-2 provide the parts outside the CDR3, is DGGITQSPKYLFRKEGQNVTLSCEQNLNHDAMYWYRQDPGQGLRLIYYSQIVNDFQKGDIAEGYSVSREKKESFPLTVTSAQKNPTAFYLCASSTRTGAINYGYTFGSGTRLTVV.

This chain uses TRBV13 with TRBJ2-6; unclear D gene. The germline CDR1 and CDR2 sequences are PRHDT and FYEKMQ (reference sequence). With 10 bases removed from V and 0 bases from J, the gap between germline ends came to 10 bases. The CDR3 is made up of 14 amino acids. CDR3 in DNA: TGTGCCACCTCTGTGGCCTCTGGGGCCAACGTCCTGACTTTC. This encodes CATSVASGANVLTF.

The gene calls are TRBV27 and TRBJ2-7; D not resolved. The CDR3 runs 13 residues. Germline V lookup: CDR1 MNHEY, CDR2 SMNVEV (reference sequence). V gave up 2 bases and J gave up 2 bases, with 7 bases separating them. The CDR3 is CASSLLQTYEQYF. The DNA of the CDR3 is TGTGCCAGCAGTTTACTACAGACCTACGAGCAGTACTTC.

V gene TRBV9 combines with J gene TRBJ2-5; TRBD2 matches 11 bases. The CDR3 has 15 residues. Germline values: CDR1 SGDLS, CDR2 YYNGEE. Losses at the gene ends were 3 bases for V and 4 bases for J; bases not matched to a gene: 5. The CDR3 coding sequence is TGTGCCAGCAGCGATCTACTAGCGGGGGCAGAGACCCAGTACTTC. Translation: CASSDLLAGAETQYF.

The genes are TRBV7-2 and TRBJ2-7, with D possibly being TRBD1 (6 bases). V lost 5 bases and J lost 4, with 18 bases in between. CDR1 and CDR2 (germline): SGHTA, FQGNSA. This CDR3 region has 15 residues. Written as DNA, the CDR3 is TGTGCCAGCAGCCGTAATCAGGGGTCGTATTACGAGCAGTACTTC. Its protein product is CASSRNQGSYYEQYF.

The V and J genes are TRBV5-1 and TRBJ2-7, with 7 bases identical to TRBD1. Losses at the gene ends were 4 bases for V and 9 bases for J; bases not matched to a gene: 10. The CDR3 runs to 13 residues. The germline gives CDR1 SGHRS, CDR2 YFSETQ. The CDR3 nucleotides read TGCGCCAGCAGCGGAACAGGGGCCGGGGTGCAGTACTTC. Its protein is CASSGTGAGVQYF.

This rearrangement joins TRBV9 to TRBJ2-7, with TRBD2 identical over 8 bases. Germline V CDR1 and CDR2: SGDLS, YYNGEE. The CDR3 runs 15 residues. The V and J ends lost 4 bases and 3 bases, in that order; junction bases with no gene match: 9. CDR3 sequence (DNA): TGTGCCAGCAGCCCACACGGGGGGGAGATCTACGAGCAGTACTTC. Its translation: CASSPHGGEIYEQYF. The entire variable domain, with the rest obtained from reference TRBV9 and TRBJ2-7, is as follows: DSGVTQTPKHLITATGQRVTLRCSPRSGDLSVYWYQQSLDQGLQFLIQYYNGEERAKGNILERFSAQQFPDLHSELNLSSLELGDSALYFCASSPHGGEIYEQYFGPGTRLTVT.

The chain has TRBV7-9 and TRBJ2-3; D possibly corresponds to TRBD1 (5 bases). From germline, CDR1 is SEHNR and CDR2 FQNEAQ (reference sequence). The CDR3 sequence is 13 residues long. Trimming cost V 7 bases and J 1 base, with 9 bases left between them. CDR3 DNA sequence: TGTGCCAGCACCCCCAGGGGCACAGATACGCAGTATTTT. This gives the protein CASTPRGTDTQYF. Drawing the rest from reference TRBV7-9 and TRBJ2-3, the complete variable domain is DTGVSQNPRHKITKRGQNVTFRCDPISEHNRLYWYRQTLGQGPEFLTYFQNEAQLEKSRLLSDRFSAERPKGSFSTLEIQRTEQGDSAMYLCASTPRGTDTQYFGPGTRLTVL.

This rearrangement joins TRBV27 to TRBJ2-6, with no clear D. The V end lost 7 bases, the J end lost 2 bases, and 21 bases lay between the germline ends. The CDR3 spans 18 residues. The V gene's germline CDR1 is MNHEY and CDR2 SMNVEV (reference sequence). This chain's CDR3 is CASTPGGYYFPGANVLTF. The CDR3 DNA reads TGTGCCAGCACCCCCGGCGGATATTACTTCCCTGGGGCCAACGTCCTGACTTTC.

The rearrangement links TRBV5-4 to TRBJ2-6; D perhaps matches TRBD2 (5 bases). Germline values: CDR1 SGHNT, CDR2 YYREEE (reference sequence). V was shortened by 7 bases and J by 0 bases, with 11 bases between the two germline ends. The CDR3 length is 15 residues. CDR3 DNA sequence: TGTGCCAGCGGGAACGGGATCTCTGGGGCCAACGTCCTGACTTTC. Its protein product is CASGNGISGANVLTF. Based on the CDR3 plus reference TRBV5-4 and TRBJ2-6, the full variable domain is ETGVTQSPTHLIKTRGQQVTLRCSSQSGHNTVSWYQQALGQGPQFIFQYYREEENGRGNFPPRFSGLQFPNYSSELNVNALELDDSALYLCASGNGISGANVLTFGAGSRLTVL.

The CDR3 is CATSVSRGTSTDTQYF. The CDR3 coding sequence is TGTGCCACCAGTGTGTCACGGGGGACTAGCACAGATACGCAGTATTTT. The rearrangement links TRBV24-1 to TRBJ2-3, with D tentatively TRBD2 (6 bases). The V and J ends lost 5 bases and 0 bases respectively, with 14 bases between them. Germline V CDR1 and CDR2: KGHDR, SFDVKD. CDR3 length equals 16 residues.

The chain joins TRBV2 to TRBJ2-7; maybe TRBD2 (5 bases). The CDR3 covers 16 residues. CDR1 is SNHLY, CDR2 FYNNEI, per germline. The V gene lost 7 bases and the J gene lost 0 bases, with 19 bases spanning the gap. The CDR3 DNA sequence: TGTGCCAGCATCCTTAGTCAGGAGGCTGTCTCCTACGAGCAGTACTTC. It translates to CASILSQEAVSYEQYF. The variable domain in full, completed from reference TRBV2 and TRBJ2-7, reads EPEVTQTPSHQVTQMGQEVILRCVPISNHLYFYWYRQILGQKVEFLVSFYNNEISEKSEIFDDQFSVERPDGSNFTLKIRSTKLEDSAMYFCASILSQEAVSYEQYFGPGTRLTVT.

This chain's CDR3 is CASSAQGQSSGNTIYF. In DNA, the CDR3 is TGTGCCAGCAGCGCACAGGGGCAGAGCTCTGGAAACACCATATATTTT. V and J are TRBV9 and TRBJ1-3; 7 bases agree with TRBD1. V shed 3 bases, J shed 0 bases, and the junction held 6 bases outside the gene matches. Germline CDR1 is SGDLS and CDR2 is YYNGEE. The CDR3 spans 16 residues.

This clone has a single count. The V call is TRBV7-9, the J call TRBJ1-1; D remains unclear. Germline CDR1 reads SEHNR; CDR2 reads FQNEAQ (reference sequence). CDR3 length: 13 amino acids. Trimming stripped 5 bases from V and 1 base from J, with 8 bases between. The CDR3: CASSPNRNTEAFF. CDR3 sequence (DNA): TGTGCCAGCAGCCCTAACAGGAACACTGAAGCTTTCTTT.